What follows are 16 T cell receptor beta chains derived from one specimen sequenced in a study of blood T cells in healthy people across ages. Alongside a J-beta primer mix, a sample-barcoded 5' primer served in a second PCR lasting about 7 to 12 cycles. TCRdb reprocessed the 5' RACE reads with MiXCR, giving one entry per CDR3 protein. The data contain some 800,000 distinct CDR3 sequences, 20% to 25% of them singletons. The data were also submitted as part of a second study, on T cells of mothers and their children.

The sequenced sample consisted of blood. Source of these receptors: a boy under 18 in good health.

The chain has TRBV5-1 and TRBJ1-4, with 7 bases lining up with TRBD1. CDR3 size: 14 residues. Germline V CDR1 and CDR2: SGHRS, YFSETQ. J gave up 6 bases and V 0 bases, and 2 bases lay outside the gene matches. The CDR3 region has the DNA TGCGCCAGCAGCTTGGAGGGGGCTTATGAAAAACTGTTTTTT. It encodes CASSLEGAYEKLFF.

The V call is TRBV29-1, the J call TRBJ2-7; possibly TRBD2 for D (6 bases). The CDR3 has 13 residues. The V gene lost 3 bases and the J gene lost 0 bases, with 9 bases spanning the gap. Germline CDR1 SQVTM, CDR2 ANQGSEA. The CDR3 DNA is TGCAGCGTTGAGGAGGGAAGCTCCTACGAGCAGTACTTC. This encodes CSVEEGSSYEQYF.

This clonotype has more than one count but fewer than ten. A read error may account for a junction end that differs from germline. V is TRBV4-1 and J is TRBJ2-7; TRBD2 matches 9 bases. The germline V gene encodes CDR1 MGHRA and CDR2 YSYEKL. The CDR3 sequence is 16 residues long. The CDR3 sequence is CASSQDSLAGSYEQYF. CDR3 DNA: TGTGCCAGCAGCCAAGATTCGCTAGCGGGGTCCTACGAGCAGTACTTC.

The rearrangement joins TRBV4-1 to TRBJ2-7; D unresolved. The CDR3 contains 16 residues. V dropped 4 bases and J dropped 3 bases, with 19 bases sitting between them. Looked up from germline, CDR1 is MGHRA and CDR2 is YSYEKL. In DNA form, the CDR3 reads TGCGCCAGCAGCCCAAATTATCGCCCGTATATCTACGAGCAGTACTTC. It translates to CASSPNYRPYIYEQYF.

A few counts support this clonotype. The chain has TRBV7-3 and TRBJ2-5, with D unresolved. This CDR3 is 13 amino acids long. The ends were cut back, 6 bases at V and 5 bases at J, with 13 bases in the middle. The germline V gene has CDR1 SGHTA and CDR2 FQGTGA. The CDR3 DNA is TGTGCCAGCAGTAGGGTTCGGCGCGAGACCCAGTACTTC. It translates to CASSRVRRETQYF.

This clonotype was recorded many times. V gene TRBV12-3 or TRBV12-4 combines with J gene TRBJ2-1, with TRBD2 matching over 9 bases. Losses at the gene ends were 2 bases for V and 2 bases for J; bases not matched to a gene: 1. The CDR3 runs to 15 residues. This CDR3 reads CASSLRLAAYNEQFF. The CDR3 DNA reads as TGTGCCAGCAGTTTAAGACTAGCGGCCTACAATGAGCAGTTCTTC.

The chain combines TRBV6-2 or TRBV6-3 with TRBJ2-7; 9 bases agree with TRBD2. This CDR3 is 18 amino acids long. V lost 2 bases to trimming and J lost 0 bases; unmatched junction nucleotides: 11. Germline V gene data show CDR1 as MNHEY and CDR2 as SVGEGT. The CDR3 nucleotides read TGTGCCAGCAGTTACGAGCGGGAGGACGGCCTATTCTCCTACGAGCAGTACTTC. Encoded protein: CASSYEREDGLFSYEQYF.

CDR3 in amino acids: CASSLIKYGMDRTDTQYF. Written as DNA, the CDR3 is TGTGCCAGCAGTTTAATAAAGTATGGGATGGATCGCACAGATACGCAGTATTTT. The gene calls are TRBV12-3 or TRBV12-4 and TRBJ2-3, with no clear D. Trimming took 2 bases from V and 1 from J, leaving 19 bases between them. This CDR3 has 18 residues.

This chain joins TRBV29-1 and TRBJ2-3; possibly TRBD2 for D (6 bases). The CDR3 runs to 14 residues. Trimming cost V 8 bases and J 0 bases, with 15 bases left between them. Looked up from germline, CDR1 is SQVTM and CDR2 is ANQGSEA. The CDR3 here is CSHGVGGSTDTQYF. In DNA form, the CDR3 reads TGCAGCCATGGGGTTGGGGGGAGCACAGATACGCAGTATTTT.

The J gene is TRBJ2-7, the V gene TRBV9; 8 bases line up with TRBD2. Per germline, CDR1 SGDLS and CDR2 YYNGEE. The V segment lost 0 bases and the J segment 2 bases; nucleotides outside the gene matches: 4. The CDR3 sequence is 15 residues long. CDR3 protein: CASSVEGSGAYEQYF. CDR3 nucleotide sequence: TGTGCCAGCAGCGTAGAAGGTAGCGGGGCCTACGAGCAGTACTTC.

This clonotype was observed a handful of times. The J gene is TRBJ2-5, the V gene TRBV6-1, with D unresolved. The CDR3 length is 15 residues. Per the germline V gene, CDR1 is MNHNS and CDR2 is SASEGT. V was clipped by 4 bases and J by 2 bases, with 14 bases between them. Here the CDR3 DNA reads TGTGCCAGCAGTGTGGCCTTAATGTGGCAAGAGACCCAGTACTTC. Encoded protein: CASSVALMWQETQYF.

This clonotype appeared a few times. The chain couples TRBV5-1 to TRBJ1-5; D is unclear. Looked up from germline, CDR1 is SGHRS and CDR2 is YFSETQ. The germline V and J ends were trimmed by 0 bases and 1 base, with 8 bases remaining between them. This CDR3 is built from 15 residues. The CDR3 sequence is CASSLGLESNQPQHF. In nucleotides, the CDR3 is TGCGCCAGCAGCTTGGGGTTAGAGAGCAATCAGCCCCAGCATTTT.

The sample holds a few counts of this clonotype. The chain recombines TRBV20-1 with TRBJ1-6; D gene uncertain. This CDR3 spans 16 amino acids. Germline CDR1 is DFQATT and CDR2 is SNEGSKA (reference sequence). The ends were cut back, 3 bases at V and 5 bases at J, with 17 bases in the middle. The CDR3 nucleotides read TGCAGTGCTAGTGAGGTGGACGGTACTAATAATTCACCCCTCCACTTT. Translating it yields CSASEVDGTNNSPLHF.

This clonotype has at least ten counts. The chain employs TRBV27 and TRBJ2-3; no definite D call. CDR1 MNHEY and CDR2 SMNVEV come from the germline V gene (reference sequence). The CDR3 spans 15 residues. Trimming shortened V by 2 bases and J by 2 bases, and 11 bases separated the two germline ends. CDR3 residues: CASSLSWSYTDTQYF. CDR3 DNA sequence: TGTGCCAGCAGTTTAAGTTGGAGCTACACAGATACGCAGTATTTT.

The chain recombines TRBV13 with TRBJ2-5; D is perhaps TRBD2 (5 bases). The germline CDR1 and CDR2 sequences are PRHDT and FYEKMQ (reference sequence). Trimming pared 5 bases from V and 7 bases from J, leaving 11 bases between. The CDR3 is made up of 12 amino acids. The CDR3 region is CASSLGLGTQYF. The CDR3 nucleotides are TGTGCCAGCAGCCTTGGACTGGGGACCCAGTACTTC.

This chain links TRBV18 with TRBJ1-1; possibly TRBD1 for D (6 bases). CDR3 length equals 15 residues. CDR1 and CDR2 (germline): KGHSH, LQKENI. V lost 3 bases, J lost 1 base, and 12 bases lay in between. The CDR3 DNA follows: TGTGCCAGCTCACCCCCACAGGGCGGGAACACTGAAGCTTTCTTT. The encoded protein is CASSPPQGGNTEAFF.